These T cell receptor beta chains were read from a single sample in a study of regulatory T cells in long-lasting Graves disease. MiXCR was run by TCRdb on the multiplex PCR reads, yielding one entry per CDR3 protein. The top ten hold around 11% of the sample, which has roughly 420,000 distinct CDR3 sequences, 16% seen once. The same data also contributed to another study, on T cells in Graves' hyperthyroidism and ophthalmopathy.

This specimen consisted of peripheral blood mononuclear cells (PBMCs), obtained at new diagnosis, from a patient treated with antithyroid drugs. These TCRs come from a woman younger than 45 with Graves disease. The CDR3 runs from the conserved cysteine through the conserved F or W. D genes are given only for firm matches. Size tells how often a clone was seen (once, few, many) or the class of an expanded clone, and some rows leave it out.

TRBJ1-2	TRBV28	-	many	TGTGCCAGCAGTCCTCCATCGTATGGCTACACCTTC	CASSPPSYGYTF
TRBJ1-5	TRBV28	-	many	TGTGCCAGCAGCCTAGACGGAGGGAGCAATCAGCCCCAGCATTTT	CASSLDGGSNQPQHF
TRBJ2-7	TRBV10-3	-	many	TGTGCCATCAGTGGAGGCTCCTACGAGCAGTACTTC	CAISGGSYEQYF
TRBJ1-1	TRBV12-3/TRBV12-4	-	many	TGTGCCAGCACCCCCGCACCCGGGATCGGGAGCACTGAAGCTTTCTTT	CASTPAPGIGSTEAFF
TRBJ2-5	TRBV11-2	-	many	TGCGCCAGCAGCCAAACTATTCGACGATTCGGGTACCAAGAGACCCAGTACTTC	CASSQTIRRFGYQETQYF
TRBJ2-7	TRBV28	-	many	TGTGCCAGCAGTTTATGGGACAGAGGTTTAGCCTCCTACGAGCAGTACTTC	CASSLWDRGLASYEQYF
TRBJ2-2	TRBV7-2	TRBD1	many	TGTGCCAGCAGCCACGAAAACAGGGGAAACACCGGGGAGCTGTTTTTT	CASSHENRGNTGELFF
TRBJ2-3	TRBV6-2/TRBV6-3	-	-	TGTGCCAGCAGAAGCTTCGGTGGCGGTACGCAGTATTTT	CASRSFGGGTQYF
TRBJ2-5	TRBV12-3/TRBV12-4	TRBD1	many	TGTGCCAGCAGTTTGGGCAGGGGGCGTTCAGAGACCCAGTACTTC	CASSLGRGRSETQYF
TRBJ1-5	TRBV19	-	-	TGTGCCAGTAGTATAGATGGTCCGGGGGCGGGGGTGAGTCAGCCCCAGCATTTT	CASSIDGPGAGVSQPQHF
TRBJ2-1	TRBV9	TRBD2	few	TGTGCCAGCAGCGTAGCTTTCGGAAGCGGGAGGGCCAACAATGAGCAGTTCTTC	CASSVAFGSGRANNEQFF
TRBJ2-7	TRBV28	-	many	TGTGCCAGCAGACAAGGACTCACCTCGACCTACGAGCAGTACTTC	CASRQGLTSTYEQYF
TRBJ2-1	TRBV7-8	-	few	TGTGCCAGCAGCTTAAGTCCCGTGGGGGATAGACAGTTCTTC	CASSLSPVGDRQFF
TRBJ2-3	TRBV3-1	TRBD2	many	TGTGCCAGCAGCCAGAGGACTAGCGGTACTAGCACAGATACGCAGTATTTT	CASSQRTSGTSTDTQYF
TRBJ1-4	TRBV5-1	TRBD1	many	TGCGCCAGCAGCACATCGACAGGGCTTGGTGACGAAAAACTGTTTTTT	CASSTSTGLGDEKLFF
TRBJ2-2	TRBV7-2	-	few	TGTGCCAGCAGCCCCAGACTCGTGGCCGGGGAGCTGTTTTTT	CASSPRLVAGELFF
TRBJ1-4	TRBV20-1	-	many	TGCAGTGCTAGTTCCCAGGATAATGAAAAACTGTTTTTT	CSASSQDNEKLFF
TRBJ2-3	TRBV19	TRBD1	few	TGTGCCAGTAGCCCACCGGGACAGGTACAGGATACGCAGTATTTT	CASSPPGQVQDTQYF
TRBJ1-4	TRBV5-1	TRBD1	few	TGCGCCAGCAGCTTGGGGGACAGGCCGAATGAAAAACTGTTTTTT	CASSLGDRPNEKLFF
TRBJ1-1	TRBV5-6	-	many	TGTGCCAGCAGCTTGGCCCTCAGTATGCCTGAAGCTTTCTTT	CASSLALSMPEAFF
TRBJ2-3	TRBV28	-	many	TGTGCCAGCAGTTTATGGAAACAGGCAGATACGCAGTATTTT	CASSLWKQADTQYF
TRBJ2-1	TRBV28	TRBD2	many	TGTGCCAGCAACCTATTACTAGCGGGAACTGGTGCCTACAATGAGCAGTTCTTC	CASNLLLAGTGAYNEQFF
TRBJ1-4	TRBV27	TRBD1	few	TGTGCCAGCAGCCCCTATCTCGGACAGGGACCTCTAGCTAATGAAAAACTGTTTTTT	CASSPYLGQGPLANEKLFF
TRBJ2-4	TRBV29-1	TRBD2	-	TGCAGCGGAGCGGGAGGTATATGGAACATTCAGTACTTC	CSGAGGIWNIQYF
TRBJ1-2	TRBV6-1	TRBD1	many	TGTGCCAGCAGTGGATCGACAGGGGGTAACTATGGCTACACCTTC	CASSGSTGGNYGYTF
TRBJ1-4	TRBV5-4	TRBD1	-	TGTGCCAGCAGCCAAAGACAGGGTTCTGAAAAACTGTTTTTT	CASSQRQGSEKLFF
TRBJ2-1	TRBV7-8	TRBD2	-	TGTGCCAGCAGTCAGAGCCCTGGGACTAGCTGGGGTGATGAGCAGTTCTTC	CASSQSPGTSWGDEQFF